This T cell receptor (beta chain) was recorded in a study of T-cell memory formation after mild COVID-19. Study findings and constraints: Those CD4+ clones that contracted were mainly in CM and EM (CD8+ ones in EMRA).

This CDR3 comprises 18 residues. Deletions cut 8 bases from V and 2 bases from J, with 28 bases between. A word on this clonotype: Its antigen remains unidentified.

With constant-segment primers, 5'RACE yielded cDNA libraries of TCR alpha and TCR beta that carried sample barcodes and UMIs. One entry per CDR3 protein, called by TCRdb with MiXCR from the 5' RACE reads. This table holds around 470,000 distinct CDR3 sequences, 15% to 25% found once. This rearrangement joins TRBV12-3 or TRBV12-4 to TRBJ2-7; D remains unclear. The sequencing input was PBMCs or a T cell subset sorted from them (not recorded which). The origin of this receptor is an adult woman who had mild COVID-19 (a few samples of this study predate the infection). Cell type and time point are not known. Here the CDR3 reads CASGTAPTAGPATYEQYF. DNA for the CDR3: TGTGCCAGCGGTACAGCTCCCACGGCCGGGCCAGCCACCTACGAGCAGTACTTC.